The clone carrying this TCR beta chain appeared a single time. What it binds is not known. These data originate in a study of T cell responses to AZD1222 COVID-19 vaccine. Findings and limits, study-wide: Among the donors, most were white British and more were female, and clonal diversity was possibly underestimated. Only 5 or 6 individuals given AZD1222 were seropositive at baseline.

Libraries were prepared by immunoSEQ multiplex PCR; TCRdb keeps only in-frame clonotypes and omits some of them. The sample holds 110,000 or so clones, about 86% seen once. V was shortened by 0 bases and J by 2 bases, with 2 bases between the two germline ends. From germline, CDR1 is MNHEY and CDR2 SVGAGI. This CDR3 has 13 amino acids. The receptor was isolated from an adult who received the AZD1222 COVID-19 vaccine. The chain employs TRBV6-5 and TRBJ1-3; D is ambiguous. Source: peripheral blood, taken 28 days after the second AZD1222 dose. CDR3 region: CASSYSTGNTIYF. The CDR3 DNA is TGTGCCAGCAGTTACTCGACTGGAAACACCATATATTTT.